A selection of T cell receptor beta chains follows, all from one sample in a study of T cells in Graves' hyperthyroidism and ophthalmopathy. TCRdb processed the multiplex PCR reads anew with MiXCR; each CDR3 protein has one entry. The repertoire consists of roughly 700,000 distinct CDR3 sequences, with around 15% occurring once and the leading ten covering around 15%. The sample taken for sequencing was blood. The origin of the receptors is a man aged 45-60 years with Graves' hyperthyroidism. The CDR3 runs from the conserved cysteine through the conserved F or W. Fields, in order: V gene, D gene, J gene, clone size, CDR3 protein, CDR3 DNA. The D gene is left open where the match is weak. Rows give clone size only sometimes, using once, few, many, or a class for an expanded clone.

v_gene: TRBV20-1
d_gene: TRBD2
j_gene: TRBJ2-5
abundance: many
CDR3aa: CSARAASGRALETQYF
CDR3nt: TGCAGTGCTAGAGCGGCTAGCGGGAGGGCCTTGGAGACCCAGTACTTC

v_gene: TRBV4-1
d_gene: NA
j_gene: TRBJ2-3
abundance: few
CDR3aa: CASSQDSGRATDTQYF
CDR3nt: TGCGCCAGCAGCCAAGATTCGGGCAGGGCCACAGATACGCAGTATTTT

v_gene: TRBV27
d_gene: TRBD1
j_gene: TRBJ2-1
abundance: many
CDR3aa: CATQDRVDNEQFF
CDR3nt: TGTGCCACCCAGGACAGGGTAGACAATGAGCAGTTCTTC

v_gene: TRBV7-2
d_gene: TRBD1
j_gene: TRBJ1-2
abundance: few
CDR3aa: CASSSRGTAYGYTF
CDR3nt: TGTGCCAGCAGCTCCCGCGGGACAGCCTATGGCTACACCTTC

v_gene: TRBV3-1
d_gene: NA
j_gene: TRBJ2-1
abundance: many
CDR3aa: CASSLARVGEQFF
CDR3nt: TGTGCCAGCAGCTTGGCTAGGGTTGGTGAGCAGTTCTTC

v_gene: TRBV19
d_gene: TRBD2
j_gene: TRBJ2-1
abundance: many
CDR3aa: CASSMGGSTYNEQFF
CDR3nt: TGTGCCAGTAGTATGGGGGGGAGTACCTACAATGAGCAGTTCTTC

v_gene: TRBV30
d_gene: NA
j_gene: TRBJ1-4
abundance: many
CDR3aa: CACHSRGEKLFF
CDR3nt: TGTGCCTGCCACTCGCGGGGTGAAAAACTGTTTTTT

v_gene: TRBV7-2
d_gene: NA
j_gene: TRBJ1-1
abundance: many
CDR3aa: CASSLLWSTEAFF
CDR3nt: TGTGCCAGCAGCTTATTGTGGAGCACTGAAGCTTTCTTT

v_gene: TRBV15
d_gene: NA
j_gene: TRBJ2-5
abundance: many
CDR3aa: CATSRENSGPETQYF
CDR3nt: TGTGCCACCAGCAGAGAAAACAGTGGACCAGAGACCCAGTACTTC

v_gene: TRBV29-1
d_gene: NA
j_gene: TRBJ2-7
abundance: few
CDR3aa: CSVEAGGSYEQYF
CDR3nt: TGCAGCGTTGAGGCGGGCGGGTCATACGAGCAGTACTTC

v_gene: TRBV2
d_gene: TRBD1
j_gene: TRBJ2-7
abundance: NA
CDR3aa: CASSEGGRGHEQYF
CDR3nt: TGTGCCAGCAGCGAGGGGGGCAGGGGGCACGAGCAGTACTTC

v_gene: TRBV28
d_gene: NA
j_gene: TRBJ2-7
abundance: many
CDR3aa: CASSPRLAYEQYF
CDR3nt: TGTGCCAGCAGTCCCCGACTCGCCTACGAGCAGTACTTC

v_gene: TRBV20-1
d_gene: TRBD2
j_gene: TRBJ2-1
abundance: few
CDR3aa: CSAKPGTSGVYREQFF
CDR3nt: TGCAGTGCCAAGCCAGGGACTAGCGGGGTCTACAGAGAGCAGTTCTTC

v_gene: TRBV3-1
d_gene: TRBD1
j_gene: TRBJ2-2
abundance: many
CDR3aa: CASSQVPGKGQGLNTGELFF
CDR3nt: TGTGCCAGCAGCCAAGTTCCCGGTAAGGGACAGGGGCTTAACACCGGGGAGCTGTTTTTT

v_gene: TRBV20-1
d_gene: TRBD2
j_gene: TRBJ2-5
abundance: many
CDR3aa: CSGSSGSYQETQYF
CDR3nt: TGCAGTGGTTCTAGCGGGAGCTACCAAGAGACCCAGTACTTC

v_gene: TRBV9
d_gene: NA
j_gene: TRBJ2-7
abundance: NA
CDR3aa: CASSVAVGSSYEQYF
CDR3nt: TGTGCCAGCAGCGTAGCGGTCGGGAGCTCCTACGAGCAGTACTTC

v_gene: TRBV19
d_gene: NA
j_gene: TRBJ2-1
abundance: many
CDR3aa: CASSLSPRSSYNEQFF
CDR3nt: TGTGCCAGTAGTCTTAGCCCTAGGAGCTCCTACAATGAGCAGTTCTTC

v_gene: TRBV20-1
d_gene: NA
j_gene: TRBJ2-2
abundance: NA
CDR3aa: CTLTANTGELFF
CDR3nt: TGCACTTTGACAGCGAACACCGGGGAGCTGTTTTTT